Listed below are T cell receptor beta chains from one sample, sequenced in a study of blood T cell repertoires in COVID-19. Generated by immunoSEQ multiplex PCR, the TCRdb table keeps only in-frame clones and is missing some. The data show roughly 200,000 clones, approximately 86% seen once. The specimen was PBMCs or T cells enriched from blood (not recorded which). The receptors here all came from a woman in her 30s who had been exposed to COVID-19. CDR3s include the opening cysteine and the closing phenylalanine or tryptophan. The order of the fields is J gene, D gene, V gene, clone size, CDR3 DNA, CDR3 protein. A D gene is named only where the DNA matches it firmly. A row's size may be missing; if present it is once, few, many or a size class.

TRBJ1-6 | NA | TRBV30 | once | TGTGCCTGGAGTGGACAGCCGAATTCACCCCTCCACTTT | CAWSGQPNSPLHF
TRBJ1-1 | NA | TRBV28 | once | TGTGCCAGCAGACAGGGTCAGGACACTGAAGCTTTCTTT | CASRQGQDTEAFF
TRBJ2-4 | NA | TRBV3-1/TRBV3-2 | NA | TGTGCCAGCAGCCAAGTGGTTGGCGACGGGGACATTCAGTACTTC | CASSQVVGDGDIQYF
TRBJ2-7 | TRBD1 | TRBV5-1 | NA | TGCGCCAGCAGCCCGGGGGACAGGTCCAACGAGCAGTACTTC | CASSPGDRSNEQYF
TRBJ1-1 | NA | TRBV5-5 | NA | TGTGCCAGCAGCTTGGACTGGATAGACACTGGAATGCAGGGGACTGAAGCTTTCTTT | CASSLDWIDTGMQGTEAFF
TRBJ1-4 | TRBD1 | TRBV13 | NA | TGTGCCAGCAGTCGTTTCCAGGGGGCGCGTGAAAAACTGTTTTTT | CASSRFQGAREKLFF
TRBJ1-5 | NA | TRBV15 | NA | TGTGCCACCAGACCAACGGCGGCAGGGGATCAGCCCCAGCATTTT | CATRPTAAGDQPQHF
TRBJ2-7 | NA | TRBV18 | NA | TGTGCCAGCTCACCACGGGGGGACGTGGCGGGAGAGCAGTACTTC | CASSPRGDVAGEQYF
TRBJ2-7 | NA | TRBV5-1 | NA | TGCGCCAGCAGCTTGGTGGGGACAACCTACGCCGGGGACTCCTACGAGCAGTACTTC | CASSLVGTTYAGDSYEQYF
TRBJ2-3 | TRBD1 | TRBV11-3 | NA | TGTGCCAGCAGCTTAGACCAGGGGGCGGGAGATACGCAGTATTTT | CASSLDQGAGDTQYF
TRBJ2-5 | TRBD1 | TRBV18 | many | TGTGCCAGCTCGAACAGGGGAGAGACCCAGTACTTC | CASSNRGETQYF
TRBJ2-5 | TRBD1 | TRBV7-2 | once | TGTGCCAGCAGCTCCCCGGGACAGGGGCCAAAAATGGAGACCCAGTACTTC | CASSSPGQGPKMETQYF
TRBJ1-2 | NA | TRBV28 | NA | TGTGCCAGCAGCCGGGGTAACTATGGCTACACCTTC | CASSRGNYGYTF
TRBJ1-2 | TRBD1 | TRBV5-4 | NA | TGTGCCAGCAGCCAGGGACAGGGGAATGGCTACACCTTC | CASSQGQGNGYTF
TRBJ2-3 | NA | TRBV5-1 | NA | TGCGCCAGCAGCTTGGAGACCGGGACAAGGGGGTATTTCGGCACAGATACGCAGTATTTT | CASSLETGTRGYFGTDTQYF
TRBJ2-7 | NA | TRBV12-3/TRBV12-4 | NA | TGTGCCAGCAGTTTATCAGGGTCCTACGAGCAGTACTTC | CASSLSGSYEQYF
TRBJ1-2 | TRBD1 | TRBV29-1 | NA | TGCAGCGTTGAAAACAGGGGTAATGGCTACACCTTC | CSVENRGNGYTF
TRBJ2-2 | TRBD1 | TRBV5-1 | NA | TGCGCCAGCAGCCCTAGGACAGGGAGTCTCCCCGGGGAGCTGTTTTTT | CASSPRTGSLPGELFF
TRBJ2-6 | NA | TRBV27 | NA | TGTGCCAGCAGAACTTTATGTTCCTCTGGGGCCAACGTCCTGACTTTC | CASRTLCSSGANVLTF
TRBJ1-2 | NA | TRBV5-6 | NA | TGTGCCAGCAGCTTGTGGGCCAGCTACACCTTC | CASSLWASYTF
TRBJ1-1 | NA | TRBV30 | NA | TGTGCCTGGAGCCCGACATCGAACACTGAAGCTTTCTTT | CAWSPTSNTEAFF
TRBJ2-7 | NA | TRBV2 | NA | TGTGCCAGCAGGGAGAGTAGTTCCTACGAGCAGTACTTC | CASRESSSYEQYF
TRBJ1-1 | NA | TRBV13 | NA | TGTGCCAGCAGCTTAGCCCCACCCCGGGTGGCTGAAGCTTTCTTT | CASSLAPPRVAEAFF
TRBJ1-6 | TRBD1 | TRBV4-2 | NA | TGTGCCAGCAGCCAAGAATTAAGGCAGGGGGCGAACAATTCACCCCTCCACTTT | CASSQELRQGANNSPLHF
TRBJ2-3 | NA | TRBV6-2/TRBV6-3 | NA | TGTGCCAGCAGCCCCAGCGGGTACACCACAGATACGCAGTATTTT | CASSPSGYTTDTQYF
TRBJ1-4 | TRBD1 | TRBV4-2 | NA | TGTGCCAGCAGCCGCACCCCGCAGGGGGCTTGGGAAAAACTGTTTTTT | CASSRTPQGAWEKLFF
TRBJ2-7 | NA | TRBV25-1 | NA | TGTGCCAGCAGTCTGTGCCGTCGGGAGCAGTACTTC | CASSLCRREQYF
TRBJ1-2 | TRBD1 | TRBV11-2 | NA | TGTGCCAGCAGCTTCGACAGGAGACAGGGCGGCTACACCTTC | CASSFDRRQGGYTF
TRBJ2-7 | NA | TRBV5-1 | NA | TGCGCCAGCAGCGGTAAAGACACGACCTACGAGCAGTACTTC | CASSGKDTTYEQYF
TRBJ2-5 | TRBD1 | TRBV18 | NA | TGTGCCAGCTCATCACGACAGGGTGAGACCCAGTACTTC | CASSSRQGETQYF
TRBJ2-6 | TRBD1 | TRBV19 | NA | TGTGCCAGTAGTCAGACGGGACAGGGGCTTCCAGTCCTGACTTTC | CASSQTGQGLPVLTF
TRBJ1-6 | TRBD1 | TRBV9 | NA | TGTGCCAGCAGCGGAGGGGGACAGACGAGTTCACCCCTCCACTTT | CASSGGGQTSSPLHF
TRBJ2-5 | NA | TRBV2 | once | TGTGCCAGCAGTGACGACACCAGGTTCCAAGAGACCCAGTACTTC | CASSDDTRFQETQYF
TRBJ2-7 | NA | TRBV9 | NA | TGTGCCAGCAGCGTAGCTGCGTTCCCCTACGAGCAGTACTTC | CASSVAAFPYEQYF
TRBJ2-4 | NA | TRBV19 | NA | TGTGCCAGTAGTGCGGACAGTCCAGCCAAAAACATTCAGTACTTC | CASSADSPAKNIQYF
TRBJ1-5 | TRBD1 | TRBV28 | NA | TGTGCCAGCAGCATTAAGGGGTGGACAGGGGGAACACTGAGCAATCAGCCCCAGCATTTT | CASSIKGWTGGTLSNQPQHF
TRBJ1-5 | NA | TRBV7-8 | NA | TGTGCCAGCAGGTCCGACGGGTTGAGCAATCAGCCCCAGCATTTT | CASRSDGLSNQPQHF
TRBJ2-5 | TRBD1 | TRBV19 | NA | TGTGCCAGTAGTATAGATAGCCGAAGACAGGGGATCGGGGAGACCCAGTACTTC | CASSIDSRRQGIGETQYF
TRBJ1-1 | NA | TRBV10-3 | NA | TGTGCCATCTGTATGGGGGGGAACACTGAAGCTTTCTTT | CAICMGGNTEAFF
TRBJ1-1 | NA | TRBV3-1/TRBV3-2 | once | TGTGCCAGCAGCCACCTTTGGGGGCCCACTGAAGCTTTCTTT | CASSHLWGPTEAFF
TRBJ2-1 | TRBD2 | TRBV24-1 | NA | TGTGCCACCAGTCGGGCGGGGGGCTCCTACAATGAGCAGTTCTTC | CATSRAGGSYNEQFF
TRBJ2-5 | TRBD2 | TRBV5-4 | NA | TGTGCCAGCAGCTTGCCGGGACTAGCGGGGGGGAGCCAAGAGACCCAGTACTTC | CASSLPGLAGGSQETQYF
TRBJ2-2 | TRBD2 | TRBV2 | NA | TGTGCCAGCAGTGAAAGACTAGCGGGGGATACCGGGGAGCTGTTTTTT | CASSERLAGDTGELFF
TRBJ1-1 | TRBD1 | TRBV10-3 | NA | TGTGCCATCAGTGAGCCGGAAACCAACAGGGGGCGGACTGAGGCTTTCTTT | CAISEPETNRGRTEAFF
TRBJ1-1 | TRBD1 | TRBV15 | NA | TGTGCCACCAACACAGGGGGTGAAGCTTTCTTT | CATNTGGEAFF
TRBJ1-5 | NA | TRBV27 | once | TGTGCCAGCAGTTTAATAGCAGGGTATCAGCCCCAGCATTTT | CASSLIAGYQPQHF
TRBJ2-7 | NA | TRBV10-3 | NA | TGTGCCATCAATCAGGGAGGCTACGAGCAGTACTTC | CAINQGGYEQYF
TRBJ1-1 | NA | TRBV2 | NA | TGTGCCGGAGGGATCAACACTGAAGCTTTCTTT | CAGGINTEAFF
TRBJ1-1 | TRBD1 | TRBV7-9 | NA | TGTGCCAGCAGCGGACGTCCCGGGACAGGGGCGGGAACTGAAGCTTTCTTT | CASSGRPGTGAGTEAFF
TRBJ1-1 | NA | TRBV7-9 | NA | TGTGCCAGCAGCTCACTGCGCGGTGAAGCTTTCTTT | CASSSLRGEAFF
TRBJ1-6 | NA | TRBV3-1/TRBV3-2 | NA | TGTGCCAGCAGCCGGCAGGAAGATTCACCCCTCCACTTT | CASSRQEDSPLHF
TRBJ1-3 | TRBD1 | TRBV15 | NA | TGTGCCACCAGCAGGGGACAGGGAGCTGGAAACACCATATATTTT | CATSRGQGAGNTIYF
TRBJ1-4 | NA | TRBV9 | NA | TGTGCCAGCACCCCACGGGGGGCCCACGCCGAACTGTTTTTT | CASTPRGAHAELFF
TRBJ2-5 | NA | TRBV5-1 | NA | TGCGCCAGCAGCCCTACAGGAGAGACCCAGTACTTC | CASSPTGETQYF
TRBJ1-1 | TRBD1 | TRBV10-3 | NA | TGTGCCATCAGTGATCCGGGACAGGTTAACACTGAAGCTTTCTTT | CAISDPGQVNTEAFF
TRBJ2-3 | NA | TRBV10-3 | NA | TGTGCCATCAGTGAGGCGGCAGATACGCAGTATTTT | CAISEAADTQYF
TRBJ1-2 | NA | TRBV6-5 | NA | TGTGCCAGCAGTTACGGTGGGACTGCCTATGGCTACACCTTC | CASSYGGTAYGYTF
TRBJ2-2 | NA | TRBV9 | many | TGTGCCAGCAGCGTAGTATCCTACGGGGAGCTGTTTTTT | CASSVVSYGELFF